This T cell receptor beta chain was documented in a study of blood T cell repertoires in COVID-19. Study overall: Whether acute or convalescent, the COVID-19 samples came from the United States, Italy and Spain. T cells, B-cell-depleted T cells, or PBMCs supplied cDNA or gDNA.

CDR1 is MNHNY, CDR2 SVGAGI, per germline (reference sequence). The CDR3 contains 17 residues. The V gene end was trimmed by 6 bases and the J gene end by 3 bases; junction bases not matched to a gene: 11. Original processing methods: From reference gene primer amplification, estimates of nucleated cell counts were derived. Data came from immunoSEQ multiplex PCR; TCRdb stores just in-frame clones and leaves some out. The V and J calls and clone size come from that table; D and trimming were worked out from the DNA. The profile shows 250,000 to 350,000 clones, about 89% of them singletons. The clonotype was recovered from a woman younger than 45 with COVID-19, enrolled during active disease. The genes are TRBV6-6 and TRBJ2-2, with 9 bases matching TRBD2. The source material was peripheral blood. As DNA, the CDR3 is TGTGCCAGCAGGCGAGACGGACTAGCGCATGACACCGGGGAGCTGTTTTTT. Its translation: CASRRDGLAHDTGELFF.